These 5 T cell receptor beta chains share one sample of origin, sequenced in a study of cytomegalovirus exposure and HLA in healthy donors. The repertoire was sequenced with immunoSEQ multiplex PCR; TCRdb's copy has only in-frame clones and lacks some. The table shows some 76,000 clones, with roughly 94% occurring only once. Material for sequencing was PBMCs. Receptor source: a woman between 18 and 29 years old in good health and CMV-seropositive.

Only one count was recorded for this clone. This chain links TRBV27 with TRBJ2-3, with no clear D. The V gene's germline CDR1 is MNHEY and CDR2 SMNVEV (reference sequence). Between the trimmed V and J ends, which lost 8 bases and 0 bases, there was a span of 12 bases. The CDR3 has 14 residues. This CDR3 is CASPKGASTDTQYF. In DNA form, the CDR3 reads TGTGCCAGCCCAAAAGGAGCTAGCACAGATACGCAGTATTTT.

V gene TRBV10-2 combines with J gene TRBJ1-1, with 7 nucleotides matching TRBD1. This CDR3 has 14 residues. Germline CDR1 is WSHSY and CDR2 is SAAADI. J lost 4 bases, V lost 6 bases, and 8 bases had no gene match. The CDR3 is CASSLRQGGTEAFF. In DNA form, the CDR3 reads TGCGCCAGCAGCCTTAGACAGGGCGGCACTGAAGCTTTCTTT.

The V call is TRBV2, the J call TRBJ1-1, with TRBD1 identical over 10 bases. CDR3 size: 15 residues. Per the germline V gene, CDR1 is SNHLY and CDR2 is FYNNEI. The trim removed 4 bases at V and 1 base at J, leaving 3 bases unmatched. The CDR3 reads CASSGQGAGNTEAFF. The CDR3 DNA reads as TGTGCCAGCAGTGGACAGGGGGCCGGGAACACTGAAGCTTTCTTT.

V is TRBV7-9 and J is TRBJ2-5, with 9 bases aligning to TRBD1. The CDR3 runs 15 residues. Germline values: CDR1 SEHNR, CDR2 FQNEAQ (reference sequence). V gave up 5 bases and J gave up 4 bases; unmatched junction bases: 8. CDR3 protein: CASSPGQGLIETQYF. DNA of the CDR3: TGTGCCAGCAGCCCGGGACAGGGATTGATAGAGACCCAGTACTTC.

In this sample, this clone turned up once. The chain links TRBV25-1 to TRBJ1-5, with D possibly being TRBD1 (6 bases). This CDR3 comprises 15 residues. Germline V CDR1 and CDR2: MGHDK, SYGVNS. V was cut by 6 bases and J by 0 bases, with 12 bases left in between. CDR3 in amino acids: CASSTGQSSNQPQHF. In nucleotides, the CDR3 is TGTGCCAGCAGCACTGGACAGTCTAGCAATCAGCCCCAGCATTTT.